The next 15 T cell receptor beta chains were all read from a single sample in a study of T cell repertoires in cytomegalovirus infection. TCRdb analysed the reads with MiXCR anew, one entry per CDR3 protein. The sample carries 680,000 or so distinct CDR3 sequences, 33% recorded once. For these receptors, no antigen is known. This sample comprised cultured PBMCs, obtained from culture after CMV antigen stimulation. The source of these receptors is a human donor in good health (CMV status not recorded). Some clones in this sample may be carry-over from other donors' samples.

V usage is TRBV7-9 and J usage is TRBJ1-2; 9 bases are shared with TRBD1. Germline V lookup: CDR1 SEHNR, CDR2 FQNEAQ (reference sequence). The CDR3 extends over 15 amino acids. V lost 5 bases to trimming and J lost 4 bases; unmatched junction nucleotides: 8. The CDR3 loop is CASSLQVTGGYGYTF. As DNA, the CDR3 is TGTGCCAGCAGCCTACAAGTGACAGGGGGCTATGGCTACACCTTC.

This clonotype was observed a few times. CDR3: CASRVGRRTYEQYF. The CDR3 DNA reads as TGTGCCAGCAGGGTGGGCAGGAGAACTTACGAGCAGTACTTC. V is TRBV2 and J is TRBJ2-7; D is unclear. V lost 6 bases and J lost 4, with 16 bases in between. Germline CDR1 reads SNHLY; CDR2 reads FYNNEI. The CDR3 length is 14 residues.

About this clonotype: A single base separates this from a much larger clone, so it may be a read error. The J gene is TRBJ2-3, the V gene TRBV7-2; TRBD1 matches at 9 bases. This CDR3 region has 15 residues. Germline V gene data show CDR1 as SGHTA and CDR2 as FQGNSA. CDR3 amino acids: CAGSLGQGYTDTQYF. For the CDR3, the DNA is TGTGCCGGCAGCTTAGGACAGGGGTATACAGATACGCAGTATTTT. The whole variable domain, remainder taken from reference TRBV7-2 and TRBJ2-3, is GAGVSQSPSNKVTEKGKDVELRCDPISGHTALYWYRQSLGQGLEFLIYFQGNSAPDKSGLPSDRFSAERTGGSVSTLTIQRTQQEDSAVYLCAGSLGQGYTDTQYFGPGTRLTVL.

This clonotype was detected only a few times. The V call is TRBV7-8, the J call TRBJ2-2; TRBD2 agrees at 10 bases. The CDR3 loop spans 16 amino acids. The trim removed 5 bases at V and 3 bases at J, leaving 6 bases unmatched. Germline values: CDR1 SGHVS, CDR2 FQNEAQ. The DNA of the CDR3 is TGTGCCAGCAGCCTAAGAGCGGGAGGGGACACCGGGGAGCTGTTTTTT. Translating it yields CASSLRAGGDTGELFF.

This sequence joins TRBV6-1 and TRBJ1-6; D gene uncertain. Germline V gives CDR1 MNHNS, CDR2 SASEGT. The germline V and J ends were trimmed by 5 bases and 7 bases, with 3 bases remaining between them. The length of the CDR3 is 11 residues. The CDR3: CASSNNSPLHF. CDR3 in DNA: TGTGCCAGCAGTAACAATTCACCCCTCCACTTT.

This clonotype was seen many times. V is TRBV7-8 and J is TRBJ2-7, with TRBD2 identical over 12 bases. The CDR3 has 19 amino acids. V was pared by 3 bases and J by 2 bases, with 14 bases of the junction left unmatched. Germline CDR1 is SGHVS and CDR2 is FQNEAQ. The CDR3 nucleotides read TGTGCCAGCAGCTTTCCCACGAGACGGACTAGCGGGAATACCTACGAGCAGTACTTC. It codes for CASSFPTRRTSGNTYEQYF.

V and J are TRBV19 and TRBJ1-5, with no clear D. V was clipped by 3 bases and J by 0 bases, with 12 bases between them. The germline CDR1 and CDR2 sequences are LNHDA and SQIVND (reference sequence). The CDR3 contains 16 residues. CDR3 in amino acids: CASSIDRIYSNQPQHF. DNA for the CDR3: TGTGCCAGTAGTATCGACCGAATTTATAGCAATCAGCCCCAGCATTTT. Complete variable domain (other parts from reference TRBV19 and TRBJ1-5): DGGITQSPKYLFRKEGQNVTLSCEQNLNHDAMYWYRQDPGQGLRLIYYSQIVNDFQKGDIAEGYSVSREKKESFPLTVTSAQKNPTAFYLCASSIDRIYSNQPQHFGDGTRLSIL.

This clonotype was detected a few times. The rearrangement uses TRBV20-1 and TRBJ1-2, with unresolved D. V was trimmed by 0 bases and J by 4 bases, leaving 21 bases between them. This CDR3 has 17 amino acids. Germline assignment: CDR1 DFQATT and CDR2 SNEGSKA (reference sequence). The CDR3 reads CSARDPDRADTRYGYTF. CDR3 sequence (DNA): TGCAGTGCTAGAGATCCGGATCGAGCTGATACACGCTATGGCTACACCTTC.

This clonotype was seen a few times. V is TRBV12-3 or TRBV12-4 and J is TRBJ2-5, with D maybe TRBD2 (7 bases). Trimming took off 8 bases at V and 0 bases at J, with 19 bases between the two ends. This CDR3 contains 16 residues. CDR3 nucleotides: TGTGCCAGCCTACGAGCGGCGGGGGCCAACCAAGAGACCCAGTACTTC. Encoded protein: CASLRAAGANQETQYF.

CDR3 residues: CSARDTGSGRGEQYF. The CDR3, as DNA: TGCAGTGCTAGAGATACGGGTAGCGGGCGTGGGGAGCAGTACTTC. The rearrangement uses TRBV20-1 and TRBJ2-7, with 7 bases fitting TRBD2. Trimming took 0 bases from V and 7 from J; bases not matched to a gene: 12. The CDR3 spans 15 residues. CDR1 DFQATT and CDR2 SNEGSKA come from the germline V gene (reference sequence).

This chain joins TRBV6-2 or TRBV6-3 and TRBJ2-7, with D perhaps TRBD1 or TRBD2 (5 bases each). Germline CDR1 is MNHEY and CDR2 is SVGEGT. V was cut by 4 bases and J by 1 base, with 14 bases left in between. The CDR3 extends over 15 amino acids. The CDR3 bases are TGTGCCAGCAGTTCATGGGGGATACAGTCCTACGAGCAGTACTTC. Amino acids: CASSSWGIQSYEQYF.

This clonotype was seen at least ten times. The gene calls are TRBV7-2 and TRBJ2-1; D gene uncertain. Germline V gene data show CDR1 as SGHTA and CDR2 as FQGNSA. This CDR3 is built from 13 residues. V dropped 1 base and J dropped 4 bases, with 5 bases sitting between them. In DNA, the CDR3 is TGTGCCAGCAGCTTAGGGAATTACAATGAGCAGTTCTTC. Protein sequence: CASSLGNYNEQFF. Supplemented by reference TRBV7-2 and TRBJ2-1, the full variable domain reads GAGVSQSPSNKVTEKGKDVELRCDPISGHTALYWYRQSLGQGLEFLIYFQGNSAPDKSGLPSDRFSAERTGGSVSTLTIQRTQQEDSAVYLCASSLGNYNEQFFGPGTRLTVL.

The CDR3 nucleotides are TGTGCCAGCAGCTCGGGACTAGCGGGGCCCACAGATACGCAGTATTTT. This gives the protein CASSSGLAGPTDTQYF. The genes are TRBV7-9 and TRBJ2-3; 13 bases align to TRBD2. The junction had 3 bases not matched to a gene; V was cut back by 4 bases and J by 2 bases. Germline V gene data show CDR1 as SEHNR and CDR2 as FQNEAQ (reference sequence). CDR3 size: 16 residues.

The chain couples TRBV11-2 to TRBJ2-1; 9 bases match TRBD1. With 4 bases clipped from V and 9 bases from J, the junction kept 7 bases outside the gene matches. The CDR3 consists of 14 residues. The germline gives CDR1 SGHAT, CDR2 FQNNGV. The CDR3: CASSSDRGYGEQFF. CDR3 nucleotides: TGTGCCAGCAGCTCGGACAGGGGTTATGGTGAGCAGTTCTTC.

V is TRBV12-5 and J is TRBJ2-3; 8 nucleotides line up with TRBD2. V lost 5 bases to trimming and J lost 4 bases; unmatched junction nucleotides: 8. CDR1 is LGHNT, CDR2 FRNRAP, per germline. The CDR3 sequence is 15 residues long. CDR3 in DNA: TGTGCTAGTGGTCTGGGGACTAGTATCCCAGATACGCAGTATTTT. Translation gives CASGLGTSIPDTQYF.